This entry lists 11 T cell receptor beta chains sequenced from one sample in a study of T cell repertoires in cytomegalovirus infection. TCRdb fed the reads into MiXCR, producing one record per CDR3 protein. The data hold a few hundred thousand distinct CDR3 sequences, with over 15% observed a single time. The source material was CD8+ T cells from PBMCs. The source is a human donor in good health (CMV status not recorded). Some clones in this sample may be carry-over from other donors' samples.

This chain joins TRBV5-5 and TRBJ2-1; the D gene is possibly TRBD1 (6 bases). Germline lookup yields CDR1 SGHKS and CDR2 YYEKEE (reference sequence). The CDR3 length is 15 residues. The V and J ends lost 0 bases and 1 base respectively, with 8 bases between them. CDR3 DNA sequence: TGTGCCAGCAGCTTGGGGACAGCATCCTACAATGAGCAGTTCTTC. Residues: CASSLGTASYNEQFF.

This clonotype was picked up many times. V gene TRBV24-1 combines with J gene TRBJ2-3; 8 nucleotides line up with TRBD1. Germline-derived CDR1 and CDR2 are KGHDR and SFDVKD. The V gene end was trimmed by 3 bases and the J gene end by 3 bases; junction bases not matched to a gene: 4. This CDR3 spans 15 amino acids. The CDR3 sequence is CATSDPRTGTDTQYF. In DNA form, the CDR3 reads TGTGCCACCAGTGATCCCCGGACAGGGACAGATACGCAGTATTTT.

The V gene is TRBV12-5, the J gene TRBJ1-2, with 7 bases aligning to TRBD1. Looked up from germline, CDR1 is LGHNT and CDR2 is FRNRAP. The CDR3 has 14 residues. J lost 3 bases, V lost 5 bases, and 6 bases had no gene match. Written as DNA, the CDR3 is TGTGCTAGTGGTCCCCGGCAGGGGGACTATGGCTACACCTTC. Residues: CASGPRQGDYGYTF.

The chain has TRBV13 and TRBJ2-3, with 8 bases identical to TRBD1. CDR3 length equals 16 residues. Germline V CDR1 and CDR2: PRHDT, FYEKMQ (reference sequence). The V and J ends lost 4 bases and 4 bases, in that order; junction bases with no gene match: 10. Here the CDR3 DNA reads TGTGCCAGCAGCTCGGACGGACAGGGAATCCCAGATACGCAGTATTTT. Translation gives CASSSDGQGIPDTQYF.

This clonotype was picked up a small number of times. CDR3 bases: TGTGCCACCAGCAGAGTTGGACAGGGCGCCTACGAGCAGTACTTC. This gives the protein CATSRVGQGAYEQYF. This chain joins TRBV15 and TRBJ2-7, with 8 nucleotides matching TRBD1. Germline V gives CDR1 LNHNV, CDR2 YYDKDF (reference sequence). The trim removed 1 base at V and 2 bases at J, leaving 4 bases unmatched. CDR3 length: 15 amino acids.

V and J are TRBV20-1 and TRBJ2-3; D may be TRBD1 or TRBD2 (5 bases each). Germline V gene sequence: CDR1 DFQATT, CDR2 SNEGSKA (reference sequence). V shed 2 bases and J shed 0 bases, with 18 bases lying between them. The length of the CDR3 is 17 residues. The CDR3 reads CSARSLEGRQSTDTQYF. Written as DNA, the CDR3 is TGCAGTGCTAGATCCCTAGAGGGGAGACAGAGCACAGATACGCAGTATTTT.

As for this clonotype: A much larger clone differs from this one at a single base, so this may be a read error. This chain joins TRBV6-5 and TRBJ1-1; D is perhaps TRBD1 (6 bases). The CDR3 has 13 residues. The V gene's germline CDR1 is MNHEY and CDR2 SVGAGI. The CDR3 nucleotides read TGTACCAGCAGGCCGGGGGGGCACACTGAAGCTTTCTTT. This codes for CTSRPGGHTEAFF.

V is TRBV27 and J is TRBJ2-7, with TRBD1 identical over 7 bases. The CDR3 covers 13 residues. J gave up 4 bases and V 7 bases, and 7 bases lay outside the gene matches. Germline lookup yields CDR1 MNHEY and CDR2 SMNVEV (reference sequence). This CDR3 is CASTGDRAYEQYF. The DNA of the CDR3 is TGTGCCAGCACGGGCGACAGGGCTTACGAGCAGTACTTC.

The V and J genes are TRBV20-1 and TRBJ1-5, with a tentative D call TRBD1 (5 bases). The CDR3 runs to 14 residues. The germline gives CDR1 DFQATT, CDR2 SNEGSKA (reference sequence). The ends were cut back, 0 bases at V and 7 bases at J, with 13 bases in the middle. The CDR3 reads CSARDPGGNQPQHF. The CDR3 DNA is TGCAGTGCTAGAGATCCGGGGGGGAACCAGCCCCAGCATTTT.

This chain joins TRBV28 and TRBJ2-1; 8 bases line up with TRBD2. CDR3 length equals 16 residues. The junction had 14 bases not matched to a gene; V was cut back by 6 bases and J by 7 bases. Germline CDR1 and CDR2: MDHEN and SYDVKM. The CDR3 is CASSPVAGGEFNEQFF. The CDR3 nucleotides read TGTGCCAGCAGCCCCGTTGCGGGGGGCGAGTTTAATGAGCAGTTCTTC.

This clonotype was counted ten times or more. CDR3 protein: CAISESAGSSYNEQFF. As DNA, the CDR3 is TGTGCCATCAGTGAGTCGGCAGGAAGCTCCTACAATGAGCAGTTCTTC. This rearrangement joins TRBV10-3 to TRBJ2-1; D remains ambiguous. CDR3 length equals 16 residues. The germline V and J ends were trimmed by 0 bases and 0 bases, with 9 bases remaining between them. From germline, CDR1 is ENHRY and CDR2 SYGVKD.